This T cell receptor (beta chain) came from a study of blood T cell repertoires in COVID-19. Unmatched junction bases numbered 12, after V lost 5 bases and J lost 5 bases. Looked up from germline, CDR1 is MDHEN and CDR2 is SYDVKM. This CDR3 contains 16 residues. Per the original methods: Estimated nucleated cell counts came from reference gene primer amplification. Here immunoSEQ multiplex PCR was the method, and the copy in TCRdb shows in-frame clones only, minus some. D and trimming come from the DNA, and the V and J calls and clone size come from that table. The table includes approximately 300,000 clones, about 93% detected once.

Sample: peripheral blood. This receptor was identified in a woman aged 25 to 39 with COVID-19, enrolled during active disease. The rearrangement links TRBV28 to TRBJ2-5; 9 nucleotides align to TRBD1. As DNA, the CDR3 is TGTGCCAGCAGTCCGCCGATACAGGGGGCTTGGGAGACCCAGTACTTC. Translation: CASSPPIQGAWETQYF.